Each of the 19 T cell receptor beta chains below was sequenced from the same sample in a study of shared clonotypes between healthy human individuals. The table came from immunoSEQ multiplex PCR; TCRdb's copy has only in-frame clones and leaves some out. Of millions of clones listed, 95% are singletons. What was sequenced was naive CD4+ T cells sorted from blood. The sample's subset: CD45RA+ positively selected. These receptors were collected from a man in his late teens or twenties in good health.

The chain employs TRBV9 and TRBJ2-7; 8 bases are shared with TRBD1. With 0 bases clipped from V and 3 bases from J, the junction kept 14 bases outside the gene matches. The V gene's germline CDR1 is SGDLS and CDR2 YYNGEE. This CDR3 is 18 amino acids long. This chain's CDR3 is CASSVVLKRGTGVYEQYF. CDR3 bases: TGTGCCAGCAGCGTAGTTTTGAAGAGGGGGACAGGAGTCTACGAGCAGTACTTC.

The rearrangement links TRBV14 to TRBJ2-1; D is perhaps TRBD1 (5 bases). This CDR3 has 15 residues. The germline CDR1 and CDR2 sequences are SGHDN and FVKESK. The V gene lost 1 base and the J gene lost 4 bases, with 11 bases spanning the gap. The DNA for the CDR3 is TGTGCCAGCAGCCAAGCAGGGTTGGGTTACAATGAGCAGTTCTTC. This translates into CASSQAGLGYNEQFF. Supplemented by reference TRBV14 and TRBJ2-1, the full variable domain reads EAGVTQFPSHSVIEKGQTVTLRCDPISGHDNLYWYRRVMGKEIKFLLHFVKESKQDESGMPNNRFLAERTGGTYSTLKVQPAELEDSGVYFCASSQAGLGYNEQFFGPGTRLTVL.

The chain recombines TRBV10-3 with TRBJ2-7; D might be TRBD1 (6 bases). Trimming cost V 4 bases and J 0 bases, with 13 bases left between them. Per germline, CDR1 ENHRY and CDR2 SYGVKD. The CDR3 sequence is 15 residues long. Here the CDR3 reads CAISAMDSPSYEQYF. DNA for the CDR3: TGTGCCATCAGTGCGATGGACAGTCCCTCCTACGAGCAGTACTTC.

As to this clone: The germline gene is not matched at one end of the junction; a read error may be the cause. The chain is built from TRBV20-1 and TRBJ1-1; 8 positions match TRBD1. CDR1 is DFQATT and CDR2 is SNEGSKA in the germline V gene (reference sequence). The length of the CDR3 is 9 residues. This CDR3 reads CSADYRGTF. The CDR3 DNA sequence: TGCAGTGCTGATTACAGGGGGACTTTT.

The gene calls are TRBV29-1 and TRBJ2-7; D call uncertain. CDR3 size: 11 residues. Trimming removed 3 bases at V and 6 bases at J, with 9 bases between. Germline CDR1 is SQVTM and CDR2 is ANQGSEA. CDR3 DNA sequence: TGCAGCGTTGAGTCCGGCCTCGAGCAGTACTTC. It translates to CSVESGLEQYF.

The chain uses TRBV18 and TRBJ2-7; 10 nucleotides align to TRBD1. The CDR3 is made up of 15 amino acids. Unmatched junction bases numbered 6, after V lost 3 bases and J lost 4 bases. Germline CDR1 KGHSH, CDR2 LQKENI. CDR3 amino acids: CASSPVGQGEYEQYF. For the CDR3, the DNA is TGTGCCAGCTCACCCGTAGGACAGGGGGAGTACGAGCAGTACTTC.

The V and J genes are TRBV10-2 and TRBJ1-5; possible D gene TRBD1, 6 bases. Germline lookup yields CDR1 WSHSY and CDR2 SAAADI. V was clipped by 8 bases and J by 5 bases, with 10 bases between them. The CDR3 contains 12 residues. DNA for the CDR3: TGCGCCAGCCGGGCAGGGGATCAGCCCCAGCATTTT. This translates into CASRAGDQPQHF.

The CDR3 DNA follows: TGTGCCAGCACCCCGGGACAGCTATCCTACAATGAGCAGTTCTTC. Its protein is CASTPGQLSYNEQFF. The chain links TRBV6-1 to TRBJ2-1, with TRBD1 matching 7 bases. The V and J ends lost 7 bases and 1 base, in that order; junction bases with no gene match: 7. The CDR3 is 15 residues long. CDR1 MNHNS and CDR2 SASEGT come from the germline V gene.

The chain couples TRBV28 to TRBJ2-7; no clear D. Trimming took off 6 bases at V and 6 bases at J, with 15 bases between the two ends. The CDR3 spans 13 residues. Per the germline V gene, CDR1 is MDHEN and CDR2 is SYDVKM. For the CDR3, the DNA is TGTGCCAGCAGCACGGATAATCCCTCCGAGCAGTACTTC. Protein product: CASSTDNPSEQYF.

V usage is TRBV9 and J usage is TRBJ1-2; tentatively, D is TRBD1 (6 bases). The CDR3 is 16 amino acids. The V gene lost 4 bases and the J gene lost 4 bases, with 20 bases spanning the gap. The germline V gene has CDR1 SGDLS and CDR2 YYNGEE. The CDR3 sequence is CASSPSPDSRLYGYTF. The CDR3 region has the DNA TGTGCCAGCAGCCCCTCCCCGGACAGTCGTCTCTATGGCTACACCTTC.

This clone was detected only once. The chain combines TRBV5-4 with TRBJ1-4; the D is unclear. With 1 base removed from V and 5 bases from J, the gap between germline ends came to 12 bases. CDR3 length: 15 residues. Germline V gene data show CDR1 as SGHNT and CDR2 as YYREEE (reference sequence). CDR3 sequence (DNA): TGTGCCAGCAGCTTGACCCGACCGGGAAATGAAAAACTGTTTTTT. Its translation is CASSLTRPGNEKLFF.

A word on this clone: Different DNA sequences within this sample yield the same CDR3. The V and J genes are TRBV5-1 and TRBJ2-4; 7 bases are shared with TRBD1. V lost 3 bases and J lost 7; bases outside the gene matches: 1. The germline V gene encodes CDR1 SGHRS and CDR2 YFSETQ. The CDR3 totals 12 residues. CDR3 region: CASSSQGNIQYF. The CDR3 DNA reads as TGCGCCAGCAGCTCACAGGGGAACATTCAGTACTTC.

V is TRBV2 and J is TRBJ1-5; TRBD1 agrees at 8 bases. V lost 3 bases to trimming and J lost 6 bases; unmatched junction nucleotides: 7. There are 15 residues in the CDR3. Germline V gene data show CDR1 as SNHLY and CDR2 as FYNNEI. The chain's CDR3 is CASSEAGGPSQPQHF. The CDR3 DNA reads TGTGCCAGCAGTGAGGCAGGGGGCCCTAGTCAGCCCCAGCATTTT.

The chain employs TRBV11-2 and TRBJ1-1; D not certain. The CDR3 extends over 14 amino acids. Germline lookup yields CDR1 SGHAT and CDR2 FQNNGV. Between the trimmed V and J ends, which lost 1 base and 4 bases, there was a span of 10 bases. The CDR3 DNA reads TGTGCCAGCAGCTTAGTCGCCAAGGTCACTGAAGCTTTCTTT. Its translation is CASSLVAKVTEAFF.

The J gene is TRBJ1-2, the V gene TRBV5-4; possibly TRBD1 for D (5 bases). V lost 2 bases, J lost 6 bases, and 14 bases lay in between. The CDR3 runs 14 residues. The germline V gene has CDR1 SGHNT and CDR2 YYREEE (reference sequence). The CDR3, as DNA: TGTGCCAGCAGCTTATGGGCCCAGGGTCATGGCTACACCTTC. Translated: CASSLWAQGHGYTF.

The gene calls are TRBV29-1 and TRBJ2-2, with TRBD1 identical over 11 bases. The CDR3 runs to 16 residues. The V segment lost 4 bases and the J segment 4 bases; nucleotides outside the gene matches: 8. Germline CDR1 is SQVTM and CDR2 is ANQGSEA. The CDR3, as DNA: TGCAGCGTTGCCGGGACAGGGGGTGTGAGCACCGGGGAGCTGTTTTTT. Translated, it gives CSVAGTGGVSTGELFF.

The chain carries TRBV5-1 and TRBJ1-2; weak D call: TRBD1 (5 bases). V lost 4 bases to trimming and J lost 3 bases, with 16 bases between them. CDR1 is SGHRS, CDR2 YFSETQ, per germline. This CDR3 spans 15 amino acids. The CDR3: CASSSQGNWDYGYTF. The CDR3 DNA reads as TGCGCCAGCAGCAGTCAGGGAAACTGGGACTATGGCTACACCTTC.

The V call is TRBV5-1, the J call TRBJ1-1; D is uncertain. V lost 1 base and J 3 bases, leaving 10 bases between the germline ends. Looked up from germline, CDR1 is SGHRS and CDR2 is YFSETQ. This CDR3 contains 14 residues. The CDR3 region is CASSLLSPDTEAFF. In DNA form, the CDR3 reads TGCGCCAGCAGCTTGTTGTCCCCGGACACTGAAGCTTTCTTT.

The chain couples TRBV11-2 to TRBJ1-3; D gene ambiguous. The CDR3 extends over 14 amino acids. The germline V and J ends were trimmed by 8 bases and 4 bases, with 15 bases remaining between them. Germline-derived CDR1 and CDR2 are SGHAT and FQNNGV. CDR3 sequence reads: CASQYTVPGNTIYF. The CDR3 DNA is TGTGCCAGCCAATACACAGTGCCGGGAAACACCATATATTTT. The full variable domain, completed using reference TRBV11-2 and TRBJ1-3, is EAGVAQSPRYKIIEKRQSVAFWCNPISGHATLYWYQQILGQGPKLLIQFQNNGVVDDSQLPKDRFSAERLKGVDSTLKIQPAKLEDSAVYLCASQYTVPGNTIYFGEGSWLTVV.